This T cell receptor beta chain was identified during a study of T cells in Graves' hyperthyroidism and ophthalmopathy. Using RNA transcripts as the source, TCR beta CDR3 regions were amplified. With the HTBI primer set, the TCR CDR3 went through a first round of RT-PCR. Each CDR3 protein gets one entry after TCRdb re-called the multiplex PCR reads with MiXCR. The sample yields 400,000 or so distinct CDR3 sequences, 13% to 15% seen once. The CDR3 length is 17 residues. The germline V gene has CDR1 SGHAT and CDR2 FQNNGV. With V trimmed by 5 bases and J by 2 bases, 15 bases remained unmatched. Under 3 months was the duration of disease in ophthalmopathy patients, who also had a Clinical Activity Score of at least 3 and a NOSPECS grade of at least 4.

The clonotype comes from a woman in her sixties or seventies with Graves' ophthalmopathy. Material for sequencing was blood. This sequence joins TRBV11-2 and TRBJ2-7; 7 bases fit TRBD1. CDR3 amino acids: CASSHREYRGWTYEQYF. CDR3 sequence (DNA): TGTGCCAGCAGCCATAGGGAATACAGGGGTTGGACCTACGAGCAGTACTTC. Full variable domain (rest looked up from reference TRBV11-2 and TRBJ2-7): EAGVAQSPRYKIIEKRQSVAFWCNPISGHATLYWYQQILGQGPKLLIQFQNNGVVDDSQLPKDRFSAERLKGVDSTLKIQPAKLEDSAVYLCASSHREYRGWTYEQYFGPGTRLTVT.